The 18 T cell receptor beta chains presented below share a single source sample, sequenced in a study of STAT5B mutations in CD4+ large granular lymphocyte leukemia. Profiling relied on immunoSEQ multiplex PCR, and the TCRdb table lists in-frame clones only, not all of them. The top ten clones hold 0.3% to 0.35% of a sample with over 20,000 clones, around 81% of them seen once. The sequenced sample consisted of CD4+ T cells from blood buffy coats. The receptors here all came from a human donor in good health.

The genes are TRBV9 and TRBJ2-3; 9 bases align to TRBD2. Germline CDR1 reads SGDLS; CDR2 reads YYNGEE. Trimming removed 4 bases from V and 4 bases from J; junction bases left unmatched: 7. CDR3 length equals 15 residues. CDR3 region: CASSYSGSGPDTQYF. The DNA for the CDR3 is TGTGCCAGCAGCTATAGCGGGAGCGGCCCAGATACGCAGTATTTT.

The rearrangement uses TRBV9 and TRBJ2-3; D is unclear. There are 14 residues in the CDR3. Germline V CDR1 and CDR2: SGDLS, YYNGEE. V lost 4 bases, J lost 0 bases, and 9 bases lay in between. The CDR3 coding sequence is TGTGCCAGCAGCCTCCCGGGTAGCACAGATACGCAGTATTTT. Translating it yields CASSLPGSTDTQYF. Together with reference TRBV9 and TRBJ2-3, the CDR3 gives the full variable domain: DSGVTQTPKHLITATGQRVTLRCSPRSGDLSVYWYQQSLDQGLQFLIQYYNGEERAKGNILERFSAQQFPDLHSELNLSSLELGDSALYFCASSLPGSTDTQYFGPGTRLTVL.

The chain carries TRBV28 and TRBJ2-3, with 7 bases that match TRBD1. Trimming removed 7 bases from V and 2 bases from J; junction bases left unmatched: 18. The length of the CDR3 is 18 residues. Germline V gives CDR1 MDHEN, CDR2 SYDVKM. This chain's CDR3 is CASTLPPEGQLNTDTQYF. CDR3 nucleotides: TGTGCCAGCACCTTACCCCCAGAGGGACAGCTTAACACAGATACGCAGTATTTT.

CDR3 in DNA: TGTGCCAGCGGAAGGGAAACAGGGTCTGGAAACACCATATATTTT. Protein sequence: CASGRETGSGNTIYF. The J gene is TRBJ1-3, the V gene TRBV6-1, with D possibly being TRBD1 (6 bases). Germline loops: CDR1 MNHNS, CDR2 SASEGT. The ends were cut back, 8 bases at V and 1 base at J, with 15 bases in the middle. The CDR3 extends over 15 amino acids.

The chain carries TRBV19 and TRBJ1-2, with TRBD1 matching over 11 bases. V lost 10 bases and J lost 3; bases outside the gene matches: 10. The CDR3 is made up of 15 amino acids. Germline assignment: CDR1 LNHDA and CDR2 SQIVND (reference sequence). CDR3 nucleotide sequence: TGTGCCACCGGGACAGGGGGATCTAGCGACTATGGCTACACCTTC. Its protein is CATGTGGSSDYGYTF.

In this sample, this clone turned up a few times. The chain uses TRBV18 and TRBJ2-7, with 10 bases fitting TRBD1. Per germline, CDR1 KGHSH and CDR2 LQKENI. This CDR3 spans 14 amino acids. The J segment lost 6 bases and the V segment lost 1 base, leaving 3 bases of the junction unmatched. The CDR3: CASSPLGTGAEQYV. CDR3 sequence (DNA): TGTGCCAGCTCACCACTTGGGACAGGGGCCGAGCAGTACGTC.

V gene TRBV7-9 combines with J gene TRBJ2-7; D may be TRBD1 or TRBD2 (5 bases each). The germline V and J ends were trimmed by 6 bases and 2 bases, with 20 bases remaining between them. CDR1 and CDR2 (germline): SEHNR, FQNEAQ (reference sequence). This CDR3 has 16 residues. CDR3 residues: CASSPGPQDSPYEQYF. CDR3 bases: TGTGCCAGCAGTCCGGGACCGCAAGATTCCCCCTACGAGCAGTACTTC.

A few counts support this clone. CDR3 in DNA: TGTGCCAGCAGCCCCAGACAGAGCTCCTACGAGCAGTACTTC. Encoded protein: CASSPRQSSYEQYF. The chain joins TRBV7-9 to TRBJ2-7; D is perhaps TRBD1 (5 bases). The CDR3 runs 14 residues. Trimming took off 5 bases at V and 0 bases at J, with 11 bases between the two ends. The germline V gene has CDR1 SEHNR and CDR2 FQNEAQ (reference sequence).

CDR3 nucleotide sequence: TGTGCCACCAGCAGTATATGGGACCGCTCCTACTCCTACAATGAGCAGTTCTTC. Translated: CATSSIWDRSYSYNEQFF. The V and J genes are TRBV15 and TRBJ2-1; either TRBD1 or TRBD2 may supply D (5 bases each). Deletions cut 3 bases from V and 0 bases from J, with 18 bases between. Germline lookup yields CDR1 LNHNV and CDR2 YYDKDF (reference sequence). The length of the CDR3 is 18 residues.

The CDR3 reads CASKYGGAGNTIYF. The CDR3 DNA sequence: TGTGCCAGCAAATACGGGGGCGCGGGAAACACCATATATTTT. This sequence joins TRBV2 and TRBJ1-3; maybe TRBD1 (6 bases). The CDR3 sequence is 14 residues long. The germline CDR1 and CDR2 sequences are SNHLY and FYNNEI. V was trimmed by 7 bases and J by 4 bases, leaving 14 bases between them.

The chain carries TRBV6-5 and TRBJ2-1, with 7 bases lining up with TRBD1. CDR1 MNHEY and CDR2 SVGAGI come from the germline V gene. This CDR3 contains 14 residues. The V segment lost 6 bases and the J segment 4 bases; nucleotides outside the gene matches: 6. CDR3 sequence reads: CASRPPTGYNEQFF. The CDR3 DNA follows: TGTGCCAGCAGACCACCGACAGGGTACAATGAGCAGTTCTTC.

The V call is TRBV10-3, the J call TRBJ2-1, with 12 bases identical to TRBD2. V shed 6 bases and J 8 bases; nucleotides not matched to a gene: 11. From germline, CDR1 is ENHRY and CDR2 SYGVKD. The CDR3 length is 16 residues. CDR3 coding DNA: TGTGCCATCAGGGGAGGAAGACTAGCGGGAGACGATGAGCAGTTCTTC. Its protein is CAIRGGRLAGDDEQFF.

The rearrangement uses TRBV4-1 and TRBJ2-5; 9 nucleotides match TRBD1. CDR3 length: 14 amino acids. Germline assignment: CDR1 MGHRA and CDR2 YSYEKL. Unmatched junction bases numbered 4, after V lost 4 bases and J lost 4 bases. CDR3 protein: CASSPGQGRETQYF. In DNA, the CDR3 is TGCGCCAGCAGCCCCGGACAGGGGCGAGAGACCCAGTACTTC.

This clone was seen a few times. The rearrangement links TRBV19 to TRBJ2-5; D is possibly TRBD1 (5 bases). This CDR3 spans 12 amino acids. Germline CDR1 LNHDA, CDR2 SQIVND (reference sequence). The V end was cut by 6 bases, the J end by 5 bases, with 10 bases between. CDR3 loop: CASSPGWETQYF. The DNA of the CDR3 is TGTGCCAGTAGCCCAGGGTGGGAGACCCAGTACTTC. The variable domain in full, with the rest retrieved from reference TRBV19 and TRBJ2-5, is DGGITQSPKYLFRKEGQNVTLSCEQNLNHDAMYWYRQDPGQGLRLIYYSQIVNDFQKGDIAEGYSVSREKKESFPLTVTSAQKNPTAFYLCASSPGWETQYFGPGTRLLVL.

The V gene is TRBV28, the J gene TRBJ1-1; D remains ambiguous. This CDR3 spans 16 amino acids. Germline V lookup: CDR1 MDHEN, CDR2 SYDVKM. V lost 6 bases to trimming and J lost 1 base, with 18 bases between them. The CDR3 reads CASSAQAKVTNTEAFF. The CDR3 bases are TGTGCCAGCAGCGCCCAGGCGAAAGTCACGAACACTGAAGCTTTCTTT.

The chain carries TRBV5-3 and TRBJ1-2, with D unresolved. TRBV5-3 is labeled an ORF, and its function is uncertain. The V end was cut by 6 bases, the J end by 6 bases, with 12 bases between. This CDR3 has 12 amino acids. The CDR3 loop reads CARTRPGDGYTF. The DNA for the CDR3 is TGTGCCAGAACTCGACCCGGGGATGGCTACACCTTC.

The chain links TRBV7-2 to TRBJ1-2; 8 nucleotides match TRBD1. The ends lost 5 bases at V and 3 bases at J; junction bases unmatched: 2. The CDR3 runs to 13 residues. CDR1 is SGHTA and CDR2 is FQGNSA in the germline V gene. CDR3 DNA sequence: TGTGCCAGCAGCCAGGACAGGGACTATGGCTACACCTTC. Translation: CASSQDRDYGYTF.

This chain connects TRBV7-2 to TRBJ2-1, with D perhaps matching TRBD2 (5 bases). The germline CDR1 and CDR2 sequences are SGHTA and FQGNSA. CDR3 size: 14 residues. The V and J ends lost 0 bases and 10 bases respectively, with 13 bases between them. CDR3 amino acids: CASSLALVGGEQFF. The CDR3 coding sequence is TGTGCCAGCAGCTTAGCTCTTGTGGGCGGGGAGCAGTTCTTC.